This T cell receptor (beta chain) is from a study of cytomegalovirus exposure and HLA in healthy donors (dated by TCRdb to the late 2010s). In the study overall: An earlier analysis of roughly 610 of the donors reported 250 to 350 Gb of sequence data and 117 million unique TCR beta sequences obtained from around 170 million T cells. About 330 gigabases of sequencing data and 70 million to 100 million unique TCR sequences made up an early release that covered over 550 HLA-typed donors. Of the roughly 420 genotyped donors, approximately 81% were placed in the genetic ancestry cluster associated with self-reported Caucasian donors. The study aimed to test whether signatures of past pathogen exposure could be identified by cataloging public T cell receptors. The T cell repertoires of some 670 subjects were profiled by immunosequencing and related to cytomegalovirus serostatus. In addition to the first cohort of several hundred subjects, a separate validation cohort of about 120 different subjects was used. The study combined high-throughput TCR immunosequencing, statistical association of individual TCRs with disease status, and machine learning to predict cytomegalovirus infection status. A later analysis re-analyzed previously published TCR beta repertoires from roughly 600 donors and added high-resolution HLA genotyping to study TCR occurrence patterns. In the later analysis, no new phenotypic data were used to find candidate immune exposures; instead, reliance was placed on TCR beta sequences and their occurrence across donors. To decide whether each TCR beta V gene segment behaved as functional or pseudogenic, an earlier analysis of some 570 of the donors relied on high-throughput TCR beta sequencing. Alongside the repertoire data, information on donor age, sex, ethnicity and CMV serostatus was compiled. A later genetic analysis used genome-wide SNP genotypes for about three fifths of the 666 donors, treating that subset as a discovery cohort. All discovery cohort repertoires had been generated using a single sequencing platform. Class I and class II HLA loci were covered by the typing at four-digit resolution. The number of donors typed differed by locus, with roughly 620-640 for A, B, C, DRB1 and DQB1, 522 for DQA1, about 610 for DPA1, and 472 for DPB1. Because of strong linkage in the cohort, four to six DR-DQ haplotypes were treated as single units for association and clustering. On average, around 200,000 unique TCR beta nucleotide sequences were sequenced per donor among 398 genotyped donors of the cohort, with 15% to 20% of those sequences being non-productive.

Library creation used the immunoSEQ multiplex PCR assay. For the multiplex PCR, a mixture combining 60 forward primers for TCR Vbeta segments and 13 reverse primers for TCR Jbeta segments was used. A multiplex PCR assay on genomic DNA amplified the CDR3 region of rearranged TCR beta genes. Amplified TCR beta libraries were sequenced as 87-base-pair reads on the Illumina HiSeq System. As for the authors' bioinformatics: In a later analysis, 80 million or so unique TCR beta chains were counted across the 690 or so repertoires, and roughly 11 million of these chains were shared by at least two donors. To remove PCR and sequencing errors, raw reads were error-corrected and collapsed into unique sequences using a nearest-neighbor algorithm that merged closely related sequences. To assign V, D and J gene segments, CDR3 sequences were aligned to IMGT reference sequences. For a sequence to be retained, a match of at least six nucleotides was required to both a V gene segment and a J gene segment. A rearrangement was called productive if the CDR3 had no stop codons and remained in frame with V and J, and every other rearrangement was called non-productive. CDR3 was defined by IMGT convention, running from the second conserved V-encoded cysteine to the conserved J-encoded phenylalanine. The earlier analysis of some 580 of the donors excluded any sequence lacking an unambiguous match to a single V gene segment. An earlier analysis of several hundred of the donors called V segments functional above 56.7% productive rearrangements and segregating when the between-donor standard deviation exceeded 5%. A statistical classification framework was developed to diagnose cytomegalovirus status using the catalog of TCR beta chain sequences. A later analysis assigned V and J genes by comparing TCR nucleotide sequences with IMGT/GENE-DB human TR gene sequences. The TCRdist pipeline was used in a later analysis to assign CDR3 sequences and most-parsimonious VDJ recombination scenarios. In a later analysis, every TCR beta chain was defined by the combination of its CDR3 amino acid sequence and its V-gene family, and reads without a unique V-gene family were dropped. In a later analysis, approximately 640 highly shared, low-generation-probability nucleotide sequences were removed to address suspected cross-contamination and a sequencing artifact. In a later analysis, a clonal expansion index was calculated for each public chain from normalized within-repertoire ranks of inferred template counts. A later analysis computed generation probabilities with a VDJ recombination model fitted to out-of-frame rearrangements, and checked the results against IGoR. Hypergeometric tests were used in a later analysis to score TCR-TCR, TCR-HLA and TCR-CMV co-occurrence, with a repertoire-size bias correction applied to the TCR pairs. False discovery rates were estimated in a later analysis by permuting HLA or CMV assignments 20 times. In a later analysis, co-occurring TCRs were grouped using DBSCAN, and TCRdist sequence similarity was added for clustering within HLA-allele-positive subsets. Co-occurrence clustering excluded repertoires with fewer than 30,000 or more than 120,000 public chains, plus five with anomalous nucleotide sharing. In its TCRdb copy, this immuneACCESS table keeps in-frame sequences only and misses some clones. Where compared with another copy, unresolved V genes explain less than half of these, and the others have no known cause. Clone size and V and J calls were adopted from that table, with D and trimming inferred from the DNA. The sample records 150,000 to 200,000 clones, 65% to 90% of which are singletons. Jointly, the top ten make up 1.9% of the sample.

General study outcomes and caveats: Broadly in line with IMGT annotations, most TCR beta V segments showed up in productive rearrangements about 90% or about 30% of the time in an earlier analysis of several hundred of the donors. Most CMV-associated TCR beta chains appeared to be HLA-restricted in a later analysis, and the HLA associations seemed to be driven largely by CMV exposure. A cluster of highly shared sequence variants was judged likely to be a technical artifact of the sequencing pipeline. When HLA alleles, especially DR and DQ, strongly co-occurred, TCR associations were difficult to assign to individual alleles. A later genetic analysis reported fewer N-insertions in productive TCRs among donors in an Asian-associated ancestry cluster than the roughly 620-donor mean. The 87-base-pair reads could not distinguish some IMGT-functional V segments, including TRBV6-2 and TRBV6-3, so those segments were excluded. The study listed 150 to 200 TCR beta chains as associated with cytomegalovirus. A further reported finding was that TCR beta sequences accurately predicted the HLA-A and HLA-B alleles for most subjects in the first cohort. While some public TCRs were present in many individuals, most TCR sequences turned up only very rarely across donors. This cohort had only TCR beta chains sequenced, and the lack of alpha or paired-chain data limited which features could be detected. The classifier was reported to diagnose cytomegalovirus status with high specificity and sensitivity in both the original and validation cohorts. The presence/absence analyses assumed that sequencing depth was roughly uniform across donors, and that assumption may not be true. Three of the identified cytomegalovirus-associated TCR beta chains were confirmed in vitro to be specific for cytomegalovirus antigens. HLA typing was unavailable for some donors at each locus, so association tests used only the typed subset. Because counts were too low, some 16 rarely observed V segments, including chromosome 9 orphons, were excluded from the earlier analysis of a few hundred of the donors. According to the authors, the approach could potentially be generalized to other disease states and immunological phenotypes. In a later analysis, HLA-associated TCR beta chains were found to be more clonally expanded and to have lower generation probabilities than equally common non-associated chains. Linkage disequilibrium might explain the correlated functional status among segregating V segments, but an unknown experimental factor could not be excluded. CMV serostatus was the only immune exposure information available for the cohort. V-gene and J-gene trimming of TCR beta chains was associated with a missense DCLRE1C variant in a later genetic analysis, and the association was replicated in an independent cohort. A later analysis found that TCR association rates varied across HLA loci, with DRB1 alleles showing the most associated TCRs and HLA-C alleles the fewest. A later analysis reported that several top co-occurrence clusters appeared linked to parvovirus B19, influenza, CMV and Epstein-Barr virus. In a later analysis, 15,000 to 20,000 TCR beta sequences were associated with specific HLA alleles at a false discovery rate of 0.05.

As concerns this clone: This receptor's antigen is unknown. No much larger clonotype is one base removed from it; base qualities were not supplied.

CDR3 length: 16 amino acids, cysteine to phenylalanine. Just the 48-base CDR3 DNA is kept, in frame starting at base 1. CDR1 and CDR2, per the germline V gene, are LGHNA and YNFKEQ. Trimming removed 4 bases from V and 7 bases from J; the gene matches leave 9 bases unexplained. The cohort comprised 550 to 700 healthy bone marrow donors. All cohort members were sampled while nominally healthy, although unrecorded immune exposures were likely present. Of the 670 or so cohort members, some 270 had positive CMV serostatus and 352 had negative CMV serostatus, and CMV serostatus was not recorded for the donor. Each donor provided a peripheral blood sample, and peripheral blood mononuclear cells were used for TCR beta sequencing. Genomic DNA extraction from the blood cell samples was performed with the Qiagen DNeasy Blood Extraction Kit.

The clonotype comes from a human donor in good health. Sequencing input: PBMCs. The sequence links TRBV4-2 to TRBJ2-1, with 11 bases aligning to TRBD2. Here the CDR3 is given as CASSLGLAGGVNEQFF. The DNA sequence is TGTGCCAGCAGCCTCGGACTAGCGGGCGGAGTAAATGAGCAGTTCTTC.